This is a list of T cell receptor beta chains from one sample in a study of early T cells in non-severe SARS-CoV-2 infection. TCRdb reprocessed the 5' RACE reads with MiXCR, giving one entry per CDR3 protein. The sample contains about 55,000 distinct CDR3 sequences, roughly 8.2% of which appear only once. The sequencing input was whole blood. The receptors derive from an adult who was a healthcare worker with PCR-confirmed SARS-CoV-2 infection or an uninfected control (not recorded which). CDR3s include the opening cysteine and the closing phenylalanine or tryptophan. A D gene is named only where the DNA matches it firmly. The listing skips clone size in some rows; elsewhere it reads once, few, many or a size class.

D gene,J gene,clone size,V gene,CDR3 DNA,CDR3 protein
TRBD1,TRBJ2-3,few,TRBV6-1,TGTGCCAGCAACCGACAGGGGGGCACAGATACGCAGTATTTT,CASNRQGGTDTQYF
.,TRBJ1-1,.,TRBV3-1,TGTGCCAGCAGTCCCGGGACATTTAACACTGAAGCTTTCTTT,CASSPGTFNTEAFF
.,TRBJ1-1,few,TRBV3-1,TGTGCCACCGGTTTACAGGGTTCCACTGAAGCTTTCTTT,CATGLQGSTEAFF
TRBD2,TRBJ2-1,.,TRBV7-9,TGTGCCACCCCCCTTTACGGGAGGCCCGTTGAGCAGTTCTTC,CATPLYGRPVEQFF
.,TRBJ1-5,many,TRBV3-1,TGTGCCAGCAGCCTCGGGACATATAGCAATCAGCCCCAGCATTTT,CASSLGTYSNQPQHF
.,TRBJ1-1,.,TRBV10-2,TGCGCCAGCAGGGCCAGCCTCACTGAAGCTTTCTTT,CASRASLTEAFF
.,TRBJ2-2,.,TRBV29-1,TGCACTTCTCTGACGAACACCGGGGAGCTGTTTTTT,CTSLTNTGELFF
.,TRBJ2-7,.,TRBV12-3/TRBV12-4,TGTGCCAGCAGATCTGACAGCTACGAGCAGTACTTC,CASRSDSYEQYF
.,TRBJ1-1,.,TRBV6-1,TGTGCCAGCACCTATACAGGCGGGGGCGAAGCTTTCTTT,CASTYTGGGEAFF
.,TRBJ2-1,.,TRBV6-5,TGTGCCAGCAGTTACTCCGACAGCAATGAGCAGTTCTTC,CASSYSDSNEQFF
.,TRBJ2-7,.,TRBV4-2,TGTGCCAGCAGCCAAGATTGGGCTAGCAACATATTTTACGAGCAGTACTTC,CASSQDWASNIFYEQYF
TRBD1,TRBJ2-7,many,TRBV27,TGTGCCAGCAGTTTATCCCAGGGGGCGACCTACGAGCAGTACTTC,CASSLSQGATYEQYF
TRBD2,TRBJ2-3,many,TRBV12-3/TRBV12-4,TGTGCCAGCAGTTCGTCGGGGGGGCCAACATACACAGATACGCAGTATTTT,CASSSSGGPTYTDTQYF
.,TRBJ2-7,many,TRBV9,TGTGCCAGCAGCGTGGGGGAGGGGACAGGCACCTACGAGCAGTACTTC,CASSVGEGTGTYEQYF
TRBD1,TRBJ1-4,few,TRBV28,TGTGCCAGCAGTCGTGCCGGGACAGGGCTCAAAGAAAAACTGTTTTTT,CASSRAGTGLKEKLFF
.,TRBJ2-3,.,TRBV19,TGTGCCAGTAGTAGAGCGGTTACTAGCACAGATACGCAGTATTTT,CASSRAVTSTDTQYF
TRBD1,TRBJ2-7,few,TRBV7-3,TGTGCCAGCAGCCCGGGACGGGGACAGGGGGCCCACGAGCAGTACTTC,CASSPGRGQGAHEQYF
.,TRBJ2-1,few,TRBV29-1,TGCAGCGATCAAATTTACAATGAGCAGTTCTTC,CSDQIYNEQFF
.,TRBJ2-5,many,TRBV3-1,TGTGCCAGCAGCCAATCAAAGGAGACCCAGTACTTC,CASSQSKETQYF
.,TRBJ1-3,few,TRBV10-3,TGTGCCACCCTGTCAACGGGAAACACCATATATTTT,CATLSTGNTIYF
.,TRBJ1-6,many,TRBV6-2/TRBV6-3,TGTGCCAGCAGTTACTGGGGGGCGACGGGGAATTCACCCCTCCACTTT,CASSYWGATGNSPLHF
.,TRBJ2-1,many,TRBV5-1,TGCGCGAGCAAGGGGTCCGGGGTCAATGAGCAGTTCTTC,CASKGSGVNEQFF
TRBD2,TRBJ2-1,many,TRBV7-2,TGTGCCAGCAGCCTAGCGGGAGGTGTCAATGAGCAGTTCTTC,CASSLAGGVNEQFF
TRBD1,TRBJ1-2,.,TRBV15,TGTGCCACCAGCATAGGGGGCAACTATGGCTACACCTTC,CATSIGGNYGYTF
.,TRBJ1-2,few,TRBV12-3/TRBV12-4,TGTGCCAGCGGAACTAGGCCACCCACAAACTATGGCTACACCTTC,CASGTRPPTNYGYTF
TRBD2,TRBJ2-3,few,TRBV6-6,TGTGCCAGCAGTTACTCCTGGACTAGCAGCACAGATACGCAGTATTTT,CASSYSWTSSTDTQYF
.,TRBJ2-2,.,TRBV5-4,TGTGCCAGCAGCTTGGCGGCGAGGGAGCTGTTTTTT,CASSLAARELFF
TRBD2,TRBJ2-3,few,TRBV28,TGTGCCAGCACCCTTAGCAGCGGGAGACCAGATACGCAGTATTTT,CASTLSSGRPDTQYF
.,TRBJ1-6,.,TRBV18,TGTGCCAGCTCACTTGAACAGAACTATTCACCCCTCCACTTT,CASSLEQNYSPLHF
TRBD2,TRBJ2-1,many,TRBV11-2,TGTGCCAGCAGCCAGCGGGGTCTGGCGGATGAGCAGTTCTTC,CASSQRGLADEQFF
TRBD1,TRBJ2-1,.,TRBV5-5,TGTGCCAGCAGCTACTATCTGACAGGGTCGTATGAGCAGTTCTTC,CASSYYLTGSYEQFF
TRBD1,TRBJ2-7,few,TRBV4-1,TGCGCCAGCAGCCGTTCGGACAGGGAGGCCTACGAGCAGTACTTC,CASSRSDREAYEQYF
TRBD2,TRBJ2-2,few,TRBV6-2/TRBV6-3,TGTGCCAGCAGCCGGACTAGAACCGGGGAGCTGTTTTTT,CASSRTRTGELFF
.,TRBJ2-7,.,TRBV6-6,TGTGCCAGCAGTTACTATTTACCGCAGAGCGGAGCCTACGAGCAGTACTTC,CASSYYLPQSGAYEQYF
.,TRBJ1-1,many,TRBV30,TGTGCCTGGAGTGTCGATAGGGACACTGAAGCTTTCTTT,CAWSVDRDTEAFF
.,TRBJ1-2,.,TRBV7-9,TGTGCCAGCAGCTGGATCAGAGACGGTTATGGCTACACCTTC,CASSWIRDGYGYTF
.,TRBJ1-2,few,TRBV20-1,TGCAGTGCCCCTCTGGCGGGGAGCTATGGCTACACCTTC,CSAPLAGSYGYTF
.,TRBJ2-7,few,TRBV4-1,TGCGCCAGCAGCCAAGATCCCCGGCCGGGAGCCTCCTACGAGCAGTACTTC,CASSQDPRPGASYEQYF
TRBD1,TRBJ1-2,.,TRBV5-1,TGCGCCAGCAGCTTGGGACAGGGGGCAGATGGCTACACCTTC,CASSLGQGADGYTF
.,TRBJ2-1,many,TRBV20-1,TGCAGTGCTAGAGATCTTCTCTCTGAGCAGTTCTTC,CSARDLLSEQFF
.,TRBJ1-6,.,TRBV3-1,TGTGCCAGCAGCCAAGGTGGGGGCGCCTCTAATTCACCCCTCCACTTT,CASSQGGGASNSPLHF
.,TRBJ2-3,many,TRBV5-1,TGCGCCAGCAGCTTGGAAACAGGGACTAGCACAGATACGCAGTATTTT,CASSLETGTSTDTQYF
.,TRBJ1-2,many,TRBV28,TGTGCCAGCAGTACGACAGCTATTAGCGGCTACACCTTC,CASSTTAISGYTF
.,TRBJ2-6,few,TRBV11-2,TGTGCCAGCAGCTTCCGGTCTGGGGCCAACGTCCTGACTTTC,CASSFRSGANVLTF
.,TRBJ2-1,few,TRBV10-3,TGTGCCATCAGTGAGTCGTTATGGGGGGAGTTCTTC,CAISESLWGEFF
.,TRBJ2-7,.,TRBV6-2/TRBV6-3,TGTGCCAGCAATGAAGAGCGAGGACAGCGCACCTACGAGCAGTACTTC,CASNEERGQRTYEQYF
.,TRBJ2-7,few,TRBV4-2,TGTGCCAGCAGCCAAGGAGCCTCCTACGAGCAGTACTTC,CASSQGASYEQYF
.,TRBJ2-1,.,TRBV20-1,TGCAGTGTTATGACAGGCCCCACCTACAATGAGCAGTTCTTC,CSVMTGPTYNEQFF
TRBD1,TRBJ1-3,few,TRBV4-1,TGCGCCAGCAGCCCTGGGACAGGTGCAAGCTCTGGAAACACCATATATTTT,CASSPGTGASSGNTIYF
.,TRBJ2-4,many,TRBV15,TGTGCCACCAGCAGGAGGGAACTCCTAGCCAAAAACATTCAGTACTTC,CATSRRELLAKNIQYF
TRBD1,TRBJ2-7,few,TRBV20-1,TGCAGTGCTAGAGATTGGGCAGGGGGAACCTACGAGCAGTACTTC,CSARDWAGGTYEQYF